The rows below give T cell receptor beta chains drawn from one sample of a study of blood T cell repertoires in COVID-19. Generated by immunoSEQ multiplex PCR, the TCRdb table keeps only in-frame clones and is missing some. The sample lists approximately 260,000 clones, roughly four fifths occurring once. Material: peripheral blood. These receptors were collected from a woman of 80 years or more with acute or convalescent COVID-19. Each CDR3 is given with its conserved first and last residue. The D gene is left open where the match is weak. Clone size appears in some rows only: once, few, many, or a class for an expanded clone.

j_call: TRBJ2-1; v_call: TRBV7-2; d_call: TRBD1; clone_size: once; cdr3_aa: CASSLAQGTAYNEQFF; cdr3_nt: TGTGCCAGCAGCTTAGCTCAAGGGACAGCTTACAATGAGCAGTTCTTC
j_call: TRBJ2-2; v_call: TRBV5-1; d_call: TRBD2; clone_size: -; cdr3_aa: CASSSGSSGGRELFF; cdr3_nt: TGCGCCAGCAGCTCAGGATCTAGCGGGGGACGGGAGCTGTTTTTT
j_call: TRBJ1-1; v_call: TRBV18; d_call: TRBD1; clone_size: -; cdr3_aa: CASAGQTNTEAFF; cdr3_nt: TGTGCCAGCGCGGGACAGACGAACACTGAAGCTTTCTTT
j_call: TRBJ2-5; v_call: TRBV27; d_call: -; clone_size: -; cdr3_aa: CASSSLSVGTGLETQYF; cdr3_nt: TGTGCCAGCAGTTCCCTCTCCGTCGGGACTGGACTAGAGACCCAGTACTTC
j_call: TRBJ1-4; v_call: TRBV19; d_call: -; clone_size: -; cdr3_aa: CASSTGTRNEKLFF; cdr3_nt: TGTGCCAGTTCTACAGGGACCAGAAATGAAAAACTGTTTTTT
j_call: TRBJ1-6; v_call: TRBV19; d_call: TRBD1; clone_size: -; cdr3_aa: CASRPGQGSPLHF; cdr3_nt: TGTGCCAGTAGGCCGGGACAGGGGTCACCCCTCCACTTT
j_call: TRBJ2-2; v_call: TRBV7-7; d_call: -; clone_size: -; cdr3_aa: CASRVTGTAGELFF; cdr3_nt: TGTGCTAGCAGGGTTACAGGGACCGCCGGGGAGCTGTTTTTT
j_call: TRBJ1-2; v_call: TRBV7-2; d_call: -; clone_size: -; cdr3_aa: CASRPRDTYGYTF; cdr3_nt: TGTGCCAGCAGACCCCGGGACACCTATGGCTACACCTTC
j_call: TRBJ2-1; v_call: TRBV7-2; d_call: TRBD2; clone_size: -; cdr3_aa: CASSLAGTSGVRDEQFF; cdr3_nt: TGTGCCAGCAGCTTAGCCGGGACTAGCGGGGTACGAGATGAGCAGTTCTTC
j_call: TRBJ1-6; v_call: TRBV6-4; d_call: -; clone_size: -; cdr3_aa: CASSDSFRGSPLHF; cdr3_nt: TGTGCCAGCAGTGACTCGTTCAGGGGATCACCCCTCCACTTT
j_call: TRBJ2-2; v_call: TRBV7-2; d_call: TRBD1; clone_size: -; cdr3_aa: CASSLVSRGTGELFF; cdr3_nt: TGTGCCAGCAGCTTAGTTTCCAGGGGGACCGGGGAGCTGTTTTTT
j_call: TRBJ2-3; v_call: TRBV7-8; d_call: TRBD2; clone_size: -; cdr3_aa: CASSLAGTSGPPTDTQYF; cdr3_nt: TGTGCCAGCAGCTTAGCAGGGACTAGCGGCCCTCCCACAGATACGCAGTATTTT
j_call: TRBJ2-7; v_call: TRBV28; d_call: TRBD1; clone_size: -; cdr3_aa: CASSLWGRGSPYEQYF; cdr3_nt: TGTGCCAGCAGTTTATGGGGCAGGGGGAGTCCCTACGAGCAGTACTTC
j_call: TRBJ1-2; v_call: TRBV28; d_call: TRBD1; clone_size: -; cdr3_aa: CAIGGQAFRGYGYTF; cdr3_nt: TGTGCCATCGGGGGACAGGCCTTTCGGGGGTATGGCTACACCTTC
j_call: TRBJ1-5; v_call: TRBV27; d_call: TRBD1; clone_size: -; cdr3_aa: CASSSKGGQSNQPQHF; cdr3_nt: TGTGCCAGCAGTTCAAAGGGGGGACAGAGCAATCAGCCCCAGCATTTT
j_call: TRBJ2-3; v_call: TRBV5-1; d_call: TRBD2; clone_size: -; cdr3_aa: CASSYGTSLTDTQYF; cdr3_nt: TGCGCCAGCAGCTATGGGACTAGCTTGACAGATACGCAGTATTTT
j_call: TRBJ1-1; v_call: TRBV19; d_call: -; clone_size: -; cdr3_aa: CASSIGSGSTEAFF; cdr3_nt: TGTGCCAGTAGTATTGGGTCCGGGAGCACTGAAGCTTTCTTT
j_call: TRBJ2-1; v_call: TRBV7-9; d_call: TRBD2; clone_size: -; cdr3_aa: CASSLPTSASNEQFF; cdr3_nt: TGTGCCAGCAGCCTCCCGACTAGCGCATCCAATGAGCAGTTCTTC
j_call: TRBJ2-7; v_call: TRBV14; d_call: TRBD1; clone_size: -; cdr3_aa: CASSHHGQGVYEQYF; cdr3_nt: TGTGCCAGCAGCCACCACGGACAGGGAGTCTACGAGCAGTACTTC
j_call: TRBJ2-5; v_call: TRBV12-3/TRBV12-4; d_call: -; clone_size: -; cdr3_aa: CASSSGGETQYF; cdr3_nt: TGTGCCAGCAGTTCCGGCGGAGAGACCCAGTACTTC
j_call: TRBJ2-7; v_call: TRBV5-5; d_call: TRBD1; clone_size: -; cdr3_aa: CASSLGWDRGYEQYF; cdr3_nt: TGTGCCAGCAGCTTGGGGTGGGACAGGGGATACGAGCAGTACTTC
j_call: TRBJ2-7; v_call: TRBV10-3; d_call: -; clone_size: -; cdr3_aa: CAIKGVPEGEQYF; cdr3_nt: TGTGCCATCAAAGGGGTCCCGGAGGGCGAGCAGTACTTC
j_call: TRBJ2-1; v_call: TRBV29-1; d_call: TRBD2; clone_size: -; cdr3_aa: CSVPERGREQFF; cdr3_nt: TGCAGCGTCCCCGAGCGGGGTCGTGAGCAGTTCTTC
j_call: TRBJ2-7; v_call: TRBV7-2; d_call: -; clone_size: -; cdr3_aa: CASSLVGGLSYEQYF; cdr3_nt: TGTGCCAGCAGCTTAGTGGGGGGACTCTCCTACGAGCAGTACTTC
j_call: TRBJ2-3; v_call: TRBV25-1; d_call: -; clone_size: once; cdr3_aa: CASSGWRGVADTQYF; cdr3_nt: TGTGCCAGCAGTGGTTGGAGGGGAGTAGCAGATACGCAGTATTTT
j_call: TRBJ1-6; v_call: TRBV28; d_call: TRBD1; clone_size: -; cdr3_aa: CASTMGQGAVRSPLHF; cdr3_nt: TGTGCCAGCACCATGGGGCAGGGGGCGGTACGTTCACCCCTCCACTTT
j_call: TRBJ1-6; v_call: TRBV6-4; d_call: -; clone_size: -; cdr3_aa: CASSDCHRDDSPLHF; cdr3_nt: TGTGCCAGCAGTGACTGTCACAGGGATGATTCACCCCTCCACTTT
j_call: TRBJ1-4; v_call: TRBV28; d_call: TRBD1; clone_size: -; cdr3_aa: CASQGAGEKLFF; cdr3_nt: TGTGCCAGCCAGGGGGCAGGTGAAAAACTGTTTTTT
j_call: TRBJ1-6; v_call: TRBV2; d_call: -; clone_size: -; cdr3_aa: CASSVKSSYNSPLHF; cdr3_nt: TGTGCCAGCAGTGTCAAGAGCTCCTATAATTCACCCCTCCACTTT
j_call: TRBJ1-1; v_call: TRBV7-3; d_call: -; clone_size: -; cdr3_aa: CASSSTGNTEAFF; cdr3_nt: TGTGCCAGCAGCTCGACGGGAAACACTGAAGCTTTCTTT
j_call: TRBJ1-2; v_call: TRBV19; d_call: TRBD1; clone_size: -; cdr3_aa: CASSIERTGVYGYTF; cdr3_nt: TGTGCCAGTAGTATAGAGAGGACAGGGGTCTATGGCTACACCTTC
j_call: TRBJ1-1; v_call: TRBV11-2; d_call: -; clone_size: -; cdr3_aa: CASSWGGVTEAFF; cdr3_nt: TGTGCCAGCAGCTGGGGGGGAGTAACTGAAGCTTTCTTT
j_call: TRBJ1-1; v_call: TRBV4-1; d_call: -; clone_size: -; cdr3_aa: CAGARRPGDTEAFF; cdr3_nt: TGCGCCGGGGCCAGGCGGCCAGGGGACACTGAAGCTTTCTTT
j_call: TRBJ1-4; v_call: TRBV29-1; d_call: -; clone_size: few; cdr3_aa: CGANRVGEKLFF; cdr3_nt: TGCGGCGCAAACAGGGTCGGGGAAAAACTGTTTTTT
j_call: TRBJ2-7; v_call: TRBV7-9; d_call: -; clone_size: -; cdr3_aa: CASSLGGGIYEQYF; cdr3_nt: TGTGCCAGCAGCTTAGGAGGGGGAATCTACGAGCAGTACTTC
j_call: TRBJ2-7; v_call: TRBV7-2; d_call: -; clone_size: -; cdr3_aa: CASSTLGGQPYEQYF; cdr3_nt: TGTGCCAGCAGCACCCTGGGGGGACAGCCCTACGAGCAGTACTTC
j_call: TRBJ2-1; v_call: TRBV28; d_call: -; clone_size: once; cdr3_aa: CASRSQGFPYNEQFF; cdr3_nt: TGTGCCAGCAGATCCCAGGGATTCCCCTACAATGAGCAGTTCTTC
j_call: TRBJ1-5; v_call: TRBV6-2/TRBV6-3; d_call: -; clone_size: -; cdr3_aa: CASSWAGGNQPQHF; cdr3_nt: TGTGCCAGCAGTTGGGCGGGTGGAAATCAGCCCCAGCATTTT
j_call: TRBJ1-1; v_call: TRBV11-2; d_call: -; clone_size: -; cdr3_aa: CASSSSGEMNTEAFF; cdr3_nt: TGTGCCAGCAGTTCTTCTGGGGAGATGAACACTGAAGCTTTCTTT
j_call: TRBJ2-1; v_call: TRBV5-1; d_call: -; clone_size: -; cdr3_aa: CASSSGPQGEQFF; cdr3_nt: TGCGCCAGCAGCTCGGGTCCCCAGGGTGAGCAGTTCTTC
j_call: TRBJ1-6; v_call: TRBV7-8; d_call: -; clone_size: -; cdr3_aa: CASSLVGQASYNSPLHF; cdr3_nt: TGTGCCAGCAGCTTAGTAGGTCAGGCCTCCTATAATTCACCCCTCCACTTT
j_call: TRBJ1-1; v_call: TRBV6-6; d_call: TRBD1; clone_size: few; cdr3_aa: CASSYPTGVNTEAFF; cdr3_nt: TGTGCCAGCAGTTACCCGACAGGGGTGAACACTGAAGCTTTCTTT
j_call: TRBJ1-2; v_call: TRBV14; d_call: TRBD1; clone_size: -; cdr3_aa: CASSQNAGQGDYGYTF; cdr3_nt: TGTGCCAGCAGCCAGAATGCGGGACAGGGAGACTATGGCTACACCTTC
j_call: TRBJ1-5; v_call: TRBV14; d_call: TRBD1; clone_size: -; cdr3_aa: CASSQGTGANQPQHF; cdr3_nt: TGTGCCAGCAGCCAGGGGACAGGAGCCAATCAGCCCCAGCATTTT
j_call: TRBJ2-7; v_call: TRBV7-2; d_call: -; clone_size: few; cdr3_aa: CASSSTQGSYEQYF; cdr3_nt: TGTGCCAGCAGCTCAACCCAGGGGTCCTACGAGCAGTACTTC
j_call: TRBJ2-1; v_call: TRBV28; d_call: -; clone_size: -; cdr3_aa: CASKTGLAQRQQFF; cdr3_nt: TGTGCCAGCAAAACAGGTCTGGCACAAAGGCAGCAGTTCTTC
j_call: TRBJ2-1; v_call: TRBV28; d_call: -; clone_size: -; cdr3_aa: CASSLRGAGSYNEQFF; cdr3_nt: TGTGCCAGCAGTTTACGGGGGGCAGGGTCCTACAATGAGCAGTTCTTC
j_call: TRBJ1-5; v_call: TRBV19; d_call: -; clone_size: few; cdr3_aa: CASSISPGSGSNQPQHF; cdr3_nt: TGTGCCAGTAGTATTAGCCCGGGATCCGGTAGCAATCAGCCCCAGCATTTT